The 22 T cell receptor beta chains below all came from one sample that was sequenced in a study of CD8 T cells in Susac syndrome. After extraction with the RNeasy kit, 0.5 to 1 ug of the RNA was reverse transcribed using random hexamers. TCRdb processed the immunoSEQ multiplex PCR reads anew with MiXCR; each CDR3 protein has one entry. Of 200,000 to 250,000 distinct CDR3 sequences in the sample, more than 85% were seen once. Sequencing used CD8+ T cells from PBMCs. These receptors were collected from a human donor with multiple sclerosis.

V and J are TRBV27 and TRBJ2-1; D gene unclear. Trimming stripped 2 bases from V and 10 bases from J, with 21 bases between. The CDR3 spans 16 residues. CDR1 and CDR2 from the germline V gene are MNHEY and SMNVEV (reference sequence). The CDR3 reads CASSLPSGREVGEQFF. The CDR3 region has the DNA TGTGCCAGCAGTTTACCCTCCGGGCGCGAAGTAGGAGAGCAGTTCTTC.

As for this clonotype: Relative to the germline gene, one junction end is altered; a read error may explain this. The chain recombines TRBV11-2 with TRBJ1-2; TRBD1 matches 8 bases. Per germline, CDR1 SGHAT and CDR2 FQNNGV. The CDR3 sequence is 18 residues long. The CDR3 nucleotides are TGTGCCAGCAGCCTAGACCTCATCTTACAGGGGGGGGCGGCCGGCTACACCTTC. It specifies CASSLDLILQGGAAGYTF.

J is TRBJ1-2 and V is TRBV5-1; possible D gene TRBD1, 6 bases. Germline-derived CDR1 and CDR2 are SGHRS and YFSETQ. This CDR3 region has 14 residues. Trimming took 3 bases from V and 6 from J, leaving 15 bases between them. Written as DNA, the CDR3 is TGCGCCAGCAGCTCCAGACAGGATCGCCATGGCTACACCTTC. The encoded protein is CASSSRQDRHGYTF.

The rearrangement joins TRBV12-3 or TRBV12-4 to TRBJ2-1; 8 bases are a match to TRBD2. After removal of 6 bases from V and 9 bases from J, the junction contained 7 bases not matched to a gene. There are 13 residues in the CDR3. CDR3: CASRPGLAAEQFF. In DNA form, the CDR3 reads TGTGCCAGCAGGCCTGGACTAGCAGCTGAGCAGTTCTTC.

The chain carries TRBV9 and TRBJ1-1, with a weak D call TRBD1 (5 bases). CDR1 is SGDLS, CDR2 YYNGEE, per germline. The V end was cut by 5 bases, the J end by 4 bases, with 15 bases between. The CDR3 totals 14 residues. The DNA for the CDR3 is TGTGCCAGCAGTCCTCCAGGGAGGGGCACTGAAGCTTTCTTT. The encoded protein is CASSPPGRGTEAFF.

The gene calls are TRBV19 and TRBJ2-3; D gene unclear. V lost 2 bases and J lost 2, with 5 bases in between. Germline V gives CDR1 LNHDA, CDR2 SQIVND (reference sequence). CDR3 length equals 13 residues. The CDR3 here is CASSITATDTQYF. The CDR3 DNA reads TGTGCCAGTAGTATAACGGCCACAGATACGCAGTATTTT.

This clonotype has just one count. This chain joins TRBV12-3 or TRBV12-4 and TRBJ1-2; D possibly corresponds to TRBD1 (6 bases). V lost 5 bases, J lost 4 bases, and 17 bases lay in between. The CDR3 length is 15 residues. The CDR3 bases are TGTGCCAGCAGTGCGCTTCAGGGGACCATCTATGGCTACACCTTC. Amino acid sequence: CASSALQGTIYGYTF.

The chain carries TRBV7-8 and TRBJ1-5, with TRBD1 matching over 10 bases. CDR3 length equals 18 residues. Looked up from germline, CDR1 is SGHVS and CDR2 is FQNEAQ. The J segment lost 0 bases and the V segment lost 5 bases, leaving 10 bases of the junction unmatched. In DNA, the CDR3 is TGTGCCAGCAGCCCGCTGGGGACAGGGGACTATAGCAATCAGCCCCAGCATTTT. Protein product: CASSPLGTGDYSNQPQHF.

The chain is built from TRBV19 and TRBJ1-5, with 7 bases aligning to TRBD1. Germline lookup yields CDR1 LNHDA and CDR2 SQIVND (reference sequence). The CDR3 consists of 14 residues. After removal of 4 bases from V and 7 bases from J, the junction contained 7 bases not matched to a gene. DNA of the CDR3: TGTGCCAGTAGTACCCGACAGGGAGGCCAGCCCCAGCATTTT. This translates into CASSTRQGGQPQHF.

This chain uses TRBV6-5 with TRBJ1-5, with 11 positions matching TRBD1. The CDR3 contains 18 residues. The trim removed 0 bases at V and 4 bases at J, leaving 8 bases unmatched. Germline V gives CDR1 MNHEY, CDR2 SVGAGI. DNA of the CDR3: TGTGCCAGCAGTTACTCGGAGGGACAGGGGGGCGAAAATCAGCCCCAGCATTTT. Protein: CASSYSEGQGGENQPQHF.

The chain's CDR3 is CASSTTEYSGNTIYF. DNA of the CDR3: TGTGCCAGCAGTACGACGGAATACTCTGGAAACACCATATATTTT. This chain connects TRBV7-9 to TRBJ1-3, with D unclear. Trimming removed 6 bases at V and 0 bases at J, with 12 bases between. The CDR3 contains 15 residues. Germline V gives CDR1 SEHNR, CDR2 FQNEAQ (reference sequence).

The rearrangement links TRBV14 to TRBJ1-2; D may be TRBD1 (5 bases). Trimming removed 0 bases from V and 5 bases from J, with 13 bases in between. CDR1 is SGHDN and CDR2 is FVKESK in the germline V gene. CDR3 length: 15 amino acids. Here the CDR3 reads CASSQDRIGVYGYTF. As DNA, the CDR3 is TGTGCCAGCAGCCAAGATCGAATAGGGGTTTATGGCTACACCTTC.

The V call is TRBV18, the J call TRBJ2-1; maybe TRBD2 (5 bases). Trimming removed 3 bases from V and 7 bases from J, with 13 bases in between. CDR3 length equals 14 residues. Per germline, CDR1 KGHSH and CDR2 LQKENI. The CDR3 coding sequence is TGTGCCAGCTCACCCCTGCCACCGGGGAATGAGCAGTTCTTC. Translated, it gives CASSPLPPGNEQFF.

This clonotype was detected only once. The rearrangement uses TRBV30 and TRBJ2-1; D unresolved. Germline V gene lookup returns CDR1 GTSNPN and CDR2 SVGIG (reference sequence). V was cut by 0 bases and J by 9 bases, with 12 bases left in between. The CDR3 totals 13 residues. Written as DNA, the CDR3 is TGTGCCTGGAGTGTCTCATCCCTCGGTGAGCAGTTCTTC. Its protein is CAWSVSSLGEQFF.

V is TRBV9 and J is TRBJ2-7, with D maybe TRBD2 (5 bases). Germline CDR1 is SGDLS and CDR2 is YYNGEE. The V gene lost 1 base and the J gene lost 7 bases, with 9 bases spanning the gap. The CDR3 covers 12 residues. CDR3 bases: TGTGCCAGCAGCGTATACGAGGGAGAGCAGTACTTC. Protein sequence: CASSVYEGEQYF.

The CDR3 reads CASSRGDSPNEQFF. The CDR3 DNA is TGCGCCAGCAGCCGCGGGGACTCACCAAATGAGCAGTTCTTC. J is TRBJ2-1 and V is TRBV4-1, with D possibly TRBD2 on 6 matching bases. Germline values: CDR1 MGHRA, CDR2 YSYEKL. The CDR3 is made up of 14 amino acids. Between the trimmed V and J ends, which lost 4 bases and 7 bases, there was a span of 14 bases.

The CDR3 sequence is CASAFHSYEQYF. The DNA for the CDR3 is TGTGCCAGCGCCTTCCACTCCTACGAGCAGTACTTC. The chain couples TRBV5-6 to TRBJ2-7, with D hard to call. Germline V lookup: CDR1 SGHDT, CDR2 YYEEEE. The CDR3 has 12 residues. V was trimmed by 7 bases and J by 0 bases, leaving 8 bases between them.

The rearrangement uses TRBV7-2 and TRBJ2-5; TRBD1 matches at 9 bases. CDR3 size: 15 residues. Germline V lookup: CDR1 SGHTA, CDR2 FQGNSA. Unmatched junction bases numbered 4, after V lost 4 bases and J lost 1 base. CDR3 coding DNA: TGTGCCAGCAGCTCACAGGGGGCCCCCCAAGAGACCCAGTACTTC. It translates to CASSSQGAPQETQYF.

This sequence joins TRBV27 and TRBJ2-1; 9 nucleotides align to TRBD2. Unmatched junction bases numbered 4, after V lost 6 bases and J lost 4 bases. This CDR3 spans 14 amino acids. Germline V gene sequence: CDR1 MNHEY, CDR2 SMNVEV (reference sequence). The CDR3 protein is CASSPTSGYNEQFF. CDR3 nucleotides: TGTGCCAGCAGCCCGACTAGCGGATACAATGAGCAGTTCTTC.

The V and J genes are TRBV12-3 or TRBV12-4 and TRBJ2-3, with D uncertain. V lost 6 bases and J lost 1, with 11 bases in between. This CDR3 has 14 amino acids. CDR3 sequence (DNA): TGTGCCAGCAGCCTAATTTACGGCACAGATACGCAGTATTTT. This translates into CASSLIYGTDTQYF.

This clonotype has only one observation. The CDR3 protein is CASSPPTGVVEAFF. As DNA, the CDR3 is TGCGCCAGCAGCCCTCCGACAGGGGTTGTGGAAGCTTTCTTT. V gene TRBV4-1 combines with J gene TRBJ1-1; 8 nucleotides agree with TRBD1. The V and J ends lost 4 bases and 8 bases, in that order; junction bases with no gene match: 9. This CDR3 contains 14 residues. The germline gives CDR1 MGHRA, CDR2 YSYEKL.

The V gene is TRBV5-1, the J gene TRBJ2-1, with 9 bases fitting TRBD2. The CDR3 covers 14 residues. CDR1 SGHRS and CDR2 YFSETQ come from the germline V gene. The J segment lost 6 bases and the V segment lost 5 bases, leaving 6 bases of the junction unmatched. The chain's CDR3 is CASSFSGSFNEQFF. In DNA, the CDR3 is TGCGCCAGCAGTTTTAGCGGGAGCTTCAATGAGCAGTTCTTC. The variable domain in full, with the rest retrieved from reference TRBV5-1 and TRBJ2-1, is KAGVTQTPRYLIKTRGQQVTLSCSPISGHRSVSWYQQTPGQGLQFLFEYFSETQRNKGNFPGRFSGRQFSNSRSEMNVSTLELGDSALYLCASSFSGSFNEQFFGPGTRLTVL.